These 30 T cell receptor beta chains originate from one sample sequenced in a study of T cell responses to AZD1222 COVID-19 vaccine. This table comes from immunoSEQ multiplex PCR, and its TCRdb copy is limited to in-frame clones, with some not included. Here the sample spans roughly 75,000 clones, over 75% being singletons. Sequenced material: peripheral blood, taken 28 days after the second AZD1222 dose. The source of these receptors is an adult who received the AZD1222 COVID-19 vaccine.

The V gene is TRBV5-1, the J gene TRBJ1-1, with 7 bases fitting TRBD1. The germline CDR1 and CDR2 sequences are SGHRS and YFSETQ. The CDR3 covers 17 residues. V lost 3 bases, J lost 1 base, and 12 bases stayed unmatched. This chain's CDR3 is CASSSQGRGRENTEAFF. As DNA, the CDR3 is TGCGCCAGCAGCTCACAGGGGAGGGGAAGGGAGAACACTGAAGCTTTCTTT.

The chain carries TRBV7-6 and TRBJ2-1, with 11 positions matching TRBD1. With 4 bases clipped from V and 6 bases from J, the junction kept 14 bases outside the gene matches. Germline CDR1 is SGHVS and CDR2 is FNYEAQ. This CDR3 is built from 18 residues. Here the CDR3 DNA reads TGTGCCAGCAGCTCGTGGACAGGGGGCCTTGAAAGGACCAATGAGCAGTTCTTC. Its translation is CASSSWTGGLERTNEQFF.

CDR3 residues: CASRSIGEKGYTF. Written as DNA, the CDR3 is TGTGCCAGCAGGTCTATCGGGGAGAAGGGCTACACCTTC. This chain uses TRBV11-2 with TRBJ1-2; D not resolved. The V end was cut by 6 bases, the J end by 8 bases, with 16 bases between. Germline CDR1 is SGHAT and CDR2 is FQNNGV. This CDR3 is 13 amino acids long.

This chain uses TRBV5-6 with TRBJ1-1; tentatively, D is TRBD1 (6 bases). V was cut by 1 base and J by 0 bases, with 13 bases left in between. This CDR3 has 16 residues. CDR1 is SGHDT, CDR2 YYEEEE, per germline. The CDR3 region is CASSLFGRTVNTEAFF. In nucleotides, the CDR3 is TGTGCCAGCAGCTTGTTTGGGAGGACAGTGAACACTGAAGCTTTCTTT.

CDR3 sequence: CAISTSMNTEAFF. The CDR3 nucleotides read TGTGCCATCTCGACGTCCATGAACACTGAAGCTTTCTTT. This sequence joins TRBV10-3 and TRBJ1-1; no clear D gene. This CDR3 comprises 13 residues. The V end was cut by 8 bases, the J end by 0 bases, with 10 bases between. Germline V gives CDR1 ENHRY, CDR2 SYGVKD.

This chain connects TRBV11-2 to TRBJ2-3; 8 nucleotides match TRBD1. This CDR3 spans 16 amino acids. V lost 4 bases, J lost 0 bases, and 6 bases stayed unmatched. Germline assignment: CDR1 SGHAT and CDR2 FQNNGV. This CDR3 is CASSSGGGWSTDTQYF. As DNA, the CDR3 is TGTGCCAGCAGCTCAGGGGGCGGCTGGAGCACAGATACGCAGTATTTT. Full variable domain (outside the CDR3, taken from reference TRBV11-2 and TRBJ2-3): EAGVAQSPRYKIIEKRQSVAFWCNPISGHATLYWYQQILGQGPKLLIQFQNNGVVDDSQLPKDRFSAERLKGVDSTLKIQPAKLEDSAVYLCASSSGGGWSTDTQYFGPGTRLTVL.

The chain is built from TRBV19 and TRBJ1-5; D unclear. Germline V lookup: CDR1 LNHDA, CDR2 SQIVND (reference sequence). The length of the CDR3 is 13 residues. V was pared by 5 bases and J by 4 bases, with 9 bases between. The CDR3 region has the DNA TGTGCCAGTAGTCCGGGTGTTAATCAGCCCCAGCATTTT. It specifies CASSPGVNQPQHF.

As concerns this clone: At one of its ends the junction is not consistent with the germline gene, which may arise from a read error. The rearrangement joins TRBV7-7 to TRBJ2-5, with 9 bases lining up with TRBD2. From germline, CDR1 is SSHAT and CDR2 FNYEAQ (reference sequence). The CDR3 consists of 14 residues. The CDR3 sequence: CASSLGTSRETQYF. Written as DNA, the CDR3 is TGTGCTAGCAGCTTAGGGACTAGCCGAGAGACCCAGTACTTC.

The chain couples TRBV6-5 to TRBJ1-2; TRBD1 aligns across 7 bases. Germline CDR1 reads MNHEY; CDR2 reads SVGAGI. V was clipped by 7 bases and J by 4 bases; unmatched bases: 12. The CDR3 length is 15 residues. The CDR3 loop reads CASKKVGTVSYGYTF. The CDR3 bases are TGTGCCAGCAAAAAAGTGGGGACAGTCTCCTATGGCTACACCTTC.

The rearrangement links TRBV28 to TRBJ2-7, with 8 bases identical to TRBD2. The length of the CDR3 is 16 residues. From germline, CDR1 is MDHEN and CDR2 SYDVKM. The trim removed 7 bases at V and 0 bases at J, leaving 11 bases unmatched. In nucleotides, the CDR3 is TGTGCCAGCACCCCGGGGGGGGCAAGGGACTCCTACGAGCAGTACTTC. Translating gives CASTPGGARDSYEQYF.

The chain joins TRBV30 to TRBJ2-7, with a possible D match to TRBD1 (6 bases). The V gene lost 4 bases and the J gene lost 1 base, with 14 bases spanning the gap. CDR3 length equals 14 residues. The germline CDR1 and CDR2 sequences are GTSNPN and SVGIG (reference sequence). Here the CDR3 reads CAWTQPGASYEQYF. CDR3 DNA: TGTGCCTGGACTCAGCCAGGGGCATCCTACGAGCAGTACTTC.

The chain employs TRBV11-2 and TRBJ1-3, with no clear D. The CDR3 sequence is 15 residues long. Looked up from germline, CDR1 is SGHAT and CDR2 is FQNNGV. Trimming pared 4 bases from V and 4 bases from J, leaving 14 bases between. CDR3 coding DNA: TGTGCCAGCAGCTCAGTTAACTCCGGGGGAAACACCATATATTTT. Protein product: CASSSVNSGGNTIYF.

V and J are TRBV5-1 and TRBJ2-7; TRBD1 agrees at 9 bases. Trimming at V came to 0 bases and at J to 3 bases, leaving 7 bases not matched to a gene. This CDR3 has 16 amino acids. Per the germline V gene, CDR1 is SGHRS and CDR2 is YFSETQ. Written as DNA, the CDR3 is TGCGCCAGCAGCTTGGATCCAGGACAGGGGCGCTACGAGCAGTACTTC. It is translated as CASSLDPGQGRYEQYF.

The CDR3 reads CASSQDIGKQFF. As DNA, the CDR3 is TGTGCCAGCAGCCAAGATATAGGGAAGCAGTTCTTC. The chain links TRBV3-1 (or the pseudogene TRBV3-2) to TRBJ2-1, with D unresolved. Trimming pared 0 bases from V and 11 bases from J, leaving 8 bases between. The V gene's germline CDR1 is LGHDT and CDR2 YNNKEL (reference sequence). The CDR3 sequence is 12 residues long.

V usage is TRBV18 and J usage is TRBJ2-7; D not resolved. Deletions cut 1 base from V and 1 base from J, with 20 bases between. This CDR3 spans 18 amino acids. CDR1 and CDR2 from the germline V gene are KGHSH and LQKENI. The CDR3 loop is CASSPQNVGYGRSYEQYF. CDR3 sequence (DNA): TGTGCCAGCTCACCACAAAACGTGGGGTATGGCAGGTCCTACGAGCAGTACTTC.

CDR3 sequence reads: CASSYSRGLDTGELFF. Written as DNA, the CDR3 is TGTGCCAGCAGTTACTCTCGGGGTTTGGACACCGGGGAGCTGTTTTTT. The chain uses TRBV6-5 and TRBJ2-2; TRBD2 is a possible D gene (5 bases). The CDR3 is made up of 16 amino acids. CDR1 and CDR2 from the germline V gene are MNHEY and SVGAGI. V lost 0 bases and J 3 bases, leaving 11 bases between the germline ends.

The sample holds one count of this clone. The V call is TRBV14, the J call TRBJ1-6; D is possibly TRBD1 (6 bases). V lost 3 bases, J lost 9 bases, and 15 bases lay in between. CDR1 SGHDN and CDR2 FVKESK come from the germline V gene. This CDR3 spans 15 amino acids. This CDR3 is CASSQTGTPGSPLHF. The CDR3 nucleotides read TGTGCCAGCAGCCAGACCGGGACACCCGGTTCACCCCTCCACTTT.

The CDR3 DNA follows: TGCGCCAGCAGCCCGGGACGGATATTATCCTACGAGCAGTACTTC. Translated: CASSPGRILSYEQYF. The chain carries TRBV5-1 and TRBJ2-7; D may match TRBD1 or TRBD2 (5 bases each). This CDR3 region has 15 residues. CDR1 is SGHRS, CDR2 YFSETQ, per germline. With 4 bases removed from V and 1 base from J, the gap between germline ends came to 15 bases.

In this sample, this clone turned up once. The V gene is TRBV7-2, the J gene TRBJ2-1; maybe TRBD1 (6 bases). Germline lookup yields CDR1 SGHTA and CDR2 FQGNSA. V gave up 5 bases and J gave up 4 bases, with 15 bases separating them. The CDR3 has 15 residues. CDR3 nucleotides: TGTGCCAGCAGCCCCGGGACATTTACATACAATGAGCAGTTCTTC. Its translation is CASSPGTFTYNEQFF.

The genes are TRBV7-9 and TRBJ2-5, with 7 bases matching TRBD2. The CDR3 is 15 amino acids. The J segment lost 3 bases and the V segment lost 2 bases, leaving 6 bases of the junction unmatched. CDR1 is SEHNR, CDR2 FQNEAQ, per germline (reference sequence). The CDR3 DNA follows: TGTGCCAGCAGCTTAAGAGGGAGGGGAGAAGAGACCCAGTACTTC. Residues: CASSLRGRGEETQYF.

In DNA, the CDR3 is TGTGCCAGTAGTATAAGGCCGGGGCTGGTCACCGGGGAGCTGTTTTTT. It translates to CASSIRPGLVTGELFF. The V gene is TRBV19, the J gene TRBJ2-2; D may be TRBD1 or TRBD2 (5 bases each). The CDR3 loop spans 16 amino acids. Trimming stripped 2 bases from V and 4 bases from J, with 14 bases between. CDR1 LNHDA and CDR2 SQIVND come from the germline V gene (reference sequence).

In this sample, this clone turned up once. The CDR3 loop reads CASSEEAEAFF. In DNA form, the CDR3 reads TGCGCCAGCAGTGAAGAGGCCGAAGCTTTCTTT. The rearrangement uses TRBV10-2 and TRBJ1-1; unclear D gene. This CDR3 has 11 amino acids. Germline assignment: CDR1 WSHSY and CDR2 SAAADI. Trimming pared 3 bases from V and 8 bases from J, leaving 7 bases between.

The J gene is TRBJ1-2, the V gene TRBV6-2 or TRBV6-3; D call uncertain. V was cut by 2 bases and J by 5 bases, with 15 bases left in between. The CDR3 extends over 15 amino acids. Germline V gene lookup returns CDR1 MNHEY and CDR2 SVGEGT. The CDR3 spells CASSYKAGDPYGYTF. For the CDR3, the DNA is TGTGCCAGCAGTTACAAGGCAGGAGACCCATATGGCTACACCTTC.

In this sample, this clone turned up once. The chain joins TRBV15 to TRBJ2-5; D not certain. The CDR3 runs to 14 residues. V shed 5 bases and J shed 2 bases, with 12 bases lying between them. Germline values: CDR1 LNHNV, CDR2 YYDKDF (reference sequence). As DNA, the CDR3 is TGTGCCACCAGCCCACACCGTTGGCAAGAGACCCAGTACTTC. This translates into CATSPHRWQETQYF.

The chain couples TRBV25-1 to TRBJ1-1; TRBD1 matches at 8 bases. The germline gives CDR1 MGHDK, CDR2 SYGVNS. The CDR3 runs 15 residues. Trimming at V came to 6 bases and at J to 5 bases, leaving 11 bases not matched to a gene. DNA of the CDR3: TGTGCCAGCAGGGGGCAGGGGGCTATGGGGACTGAAGCTTTCTTT. Translation gives CASRGQGAMGTEAFF.

V usage is TRBV6-5 and J usage is TRBJ1-2, with TRBD1 as a possible D gene (5 bases). The CDR3 is made up of 13 amino acids. The germline V gene encodes CDR1 MNHEY and CDR2 SVGAGI. V was trimmed by 6 bases and J by 4 bases, leaving 12 bases between them. The CDR3 DNA reads as TGTGCCAGCAGGCCGGGACGCACCTATGGCTACACCTTC. Its protein is CASRPGRTYGYTF.

The chain couples TRBV5-6 to TRBJ2-5; the D is unclear. Germline V gene lookup returns CDR1 SGHDT and CDR2 YYEEEE. V dropped 0 bases and J dropped 0 bases, with 12 bases sitting between them. The CDR3 is 16 residues long. CDR3 in amino acids: CASSLESLSYQETQYF. The DNA of the CDR3 is TGTGCCAGCAGCTTGGAGTCTCTTTCGTACCAAGAGACCCAGTACTTC.

This clone was recorded once. The V and J genes are TRBV7-2 and TRBJ2-1; 8 bases fit TRBD2. V shed 5 bases and J 7 bases; nucleotides not matched to a gene: 10. This CDR3 is 15 amino acids long. The germline CDR1 and CDR2 sequences are SGHTA and FQGNSA. Written as DNA, the CDR3 is TGTGCCAGCAGCCAGCCGGGGGGGAGTGGTAATGAGCAGTTCTTC. Its translation is CASSQPGGSGNEQFF.

The rearrangement links TRBV11-3 to TRBJ2-1; 9 bases agree with TRBD2. V shed 5 bases, J shed 9 bases, and the junction held 8 bases outside the gene matches. The CDR3 consists of 14 residues. Germline assignment: CDR1 SGHNT and CDR2 YENEEA. The CDR3 protein is CASSPGRGGFEQFF. CDR3 DNA: TGTGCCAGCAGCCCAGGGCGGGGGGGCTTTGAGCAGTTCTTC.

The chain carries TRBV27 and TRBJ2-1; 9 bases are shared with TRBD1. This CDR3 spans 15 amino acids. Germline V gene sequence: CDR1 MNHEY, CDR2 SMNVEV (reference sequence). Trimming took 6 bases from V and 7 from J; bases not matched to a gene: 10. The CDR3 loop is CASSRGQGIGNEQFF. As DNA, the CDR3 is TGTGCCAGCAGCCGGGGACAGGGAATTGGTAATGAGCAGTTCTTC.